These 32 T cell receptor beta chains share one sample of origin, sequenced in a study of cytomegalovirus exposure and HLA in healthy donors. The PCR had 60 Vbeta and 13 Jbeta primers. The repertoire was sequenced with immunoSEQ multiplex PCR; TCRdb's copy has only in-frame clones and lacks some. The data show around 170,000 clones, more than 80% seen once. The source material was PBMCs. These receptors were taken from a woman aged 45 to 65 in good health and CMV-seropositive.

This clone was detected once. This chain links TRBV6-5 with TRBJ2-5; no firm D call. This CDR3 comprises 15 residues. From germline, CDR1 is MNHEY and CDR2 SVGAGI. The V gene lost 2 bases and the J gene lost 2 bases, with 12 bases spanning the gap. The CDR3 here is CASSYVGGPQETQYF. The CDR3, as DNA: TGTGCCAGCAGTTACGTGGGTGGGCCGCAAGAGACCCAGTACTTC.

The table lists this clone with a few counts. The chain joins TRBV6-5 to TRBJ1-5; 7 bases agree with TRBD1. The CDR3 spans 13 residues. Germline V lookup: CDR1 MNHEY, CDR2 SVGAGI. With V trimmed by 7 bases and J by 7 bases, 7 bases remained unmatched. The DNA of the CDR3 is TGTGCCAGCACCGCGGACAGGTTCCAGCCCCAGCATTTT. It specifies CASTADRFQPQHF.

The V and J genes are TRBV9 and TRBJ2-3; 9 bases agree with TRBD2. Germline V lookup: CDR1 SGDLS, CDR2 YYNGEE. Trimming cost V 0 bases and J 2 bases; bases outside gene matches: 4. The CDR3 length is 16 residues. In DNA form, the CDR3 reads TGTGCCAGCAGCGTAGGCGGGGGGGTCCTCACAGATACGCAGTATTTT. Encoded protein: CASSVGGGVLTDTQYF.

This chain uses TRBV7-6 with TRBJ1-3; D unresolved. V was shortened by 0 bases and J by 3 bases, with 6 bases between the two germline ends. Germline V CDR1 and CDR2: SGHVS, FNYEAQ. This CDR3 is 14 amino acids long. CDR3 sequence: CASSLANSGNTIYF. For the CDR3, the DNA is TGTGCCAGCAGCTTAGCGAACAGTGGAAACACCATATATTTT.

V and J are TRBV2 and TRBJ1-2, with TRBD1 matching 10 bases. CDR1 SNHLY and CDR2 FYNNEI come from the germline V gene. The CDR3 extends over 14 amino acids. The J segment lost 7 bases and the V segment lost 5 bases, leaving 7 bases of the junction unmatched. The CDR3 DNA sequence: TGTGCCAGCAGTTACGGGACAGGGGACGGTGGCTACACCTTC. Its protein is CASSYGTGDGGYTF.

The rearrangement links TRBV7-3 to TRBJ2-1, with 7 positions matching TRBD2. The CDR3 consists of 13 residues. Trimming at V came to 5 bases and at J to 8 bases, leaving 6 bases not matched to a gene. From germline, CDR1 is SGHTA and CDR2 FQGTGA. The CDR3 DNA follows: TGTGCCAGCAGCCCAGCCGGGGGGTATGAGCAGTTCTTC. It yields the protein CASSPAGGYEQFF.

This sequence joins TRBV10-3 and TRBJ1-1; 9 bases are shared with TRBD1. V trimming: 4 bases; J trimming: 0 bases; junction bases outside the gene matches: 9. Germline V gene lookup returns CDR1 ENHRY and CDR2 SYGVKD. This CDR3 spans 17 amino acids. The CDR3 spells CAISGTGASLMNTEAFF. In DNA, the CDR3 is TGTGCCATCAGTGGGACAGGGGCCTCCCTGATGAACACTGAAGCTTTCTTT.

The rearrangement links TRBV5-6 to TRBJ1-1, with TRBD1 matching over 9 bases. The germline V gene encodes CDR1 SGHDT and CDR2 YYEEEE. The CDR3 loop spans 15 amino acids. J gave up 3 bases and V 3 bases, and 6 bases lay outside the gene matches. The CDR3 is CASSYGTGMYTEAFF. For the CDR3, the DNA is TGTGCCAGCAGCTACGGGACAGGGATGTACACTGAAGCTTTCTTT.

This sequence joins TRBV27 and TRBJ2-3, with TRBD2 matching over 9 bases. Germline V gene lookup returns CDR1 MNHEY and CDR2 SMNVEV (reference sequence). The CDR3 runs 19 residues. V lost 7 bases to trimming and J lost 2 bases; unmatched junction nucleotides: 19. Here the CDR3 DNA reads TGTGCCAGCACCCCCCGGGGGCTAGCGGGGAGCGAACCCACAGATACGCAGTATTTT. It is translated as CASTPRGLAGSEPTDTQYF.

This chain joins TRBV2 and TRBJ1-5; TRBD1 matches 7 bases. V lost 6 bases to trimming and J lost 4 bases; unmatched junction nucleotides: 9. The CDR3 covers 15 residues. Per germline, CDR1 SNHLY and CDR2 FYNNEI. CDR3 coding DNA: TGTGCCAGCAGGCCTGGGACAGTGGGGAATCAGCCCCAGCATTTT. Translating it yields CASRPGTVGNQPQHF.

Worth noting for this clone: The junction differs from germline at one of its ends, possibly a read error. The chain employs TRBV7-9 and TRBJ2-1; D is unresolved. The germline CDR1 and CDR2 sequences are SEHNR and FQNEAQ (reference sequence). CDR3 size: 12 residues. CDR3 nucleotide sequence: TGTTCCAGCAGCGTAGGGCCCAATGAGCAGTTCTTC. Translating gives CSSSVGPNEQFF.

The genes are TRBV6-1 and TRBJ1-4; no clear D gene. Trimming pared 6 bases from V and 8 bases from J, leaving 16 bases between. The length of the CDR3 is 14 residues. The V gene's germline CDR1 is MNHNS and CDR2 SASEGT. For the CDR3, the DNA is TGTGCCAGCAGGGCCCAACAGCGGTGGGAAAAACTGTTTTTT. Encoded protein: CASRAQQRWEKLFF.

The CDR3 spells CASSPSFQETQYF. The CDR3 bases are TGTGCCAGCTCACCTAGTTTCCAAGAGACCCAGTACTTC. The V gene is TRBV18, the J gene TRBJ2-5; no definite D call. Germline V gene sequence: CDR1 KGHSH, CDR2 LQKENI. V lost 3 bases and J lost 1, with 6 bases in between. The CDR3 covers 13 residues.

This chain connects TRBV6-6 to TRBJ1-5; tentative D call: TRBD1 (6 bases). The CDR3 is 15 residues long. V gave up 6 bases and J gave up 2 bases, with 14 bases separating them. CDR1 is MNHNY, CDR2 SVGAGI, per germline (reference sequence). The CDR3 loop reads CASSIQGGRNQPQHF. DNA of the CDR3: TGTGCCAGCAGCATACAGGGAGGGCGCAATCAGCCCCAGCATTTT.

The chain combines TRBV6-5 with TRBJ1-2; D remains ambiguous. The V and J ends lost 6 bases and 0 bases respectively, with 11 bases between them. The germline V gene encodes CDR1 MNHEY and CDR2 SVGAGI. CDR3 size: 14 residues. The CDR3 here is CASSAAGTNYGYTF. CDR3 DNA: TGTGCCAGCAGCGCGGCCGGAACTAACTATGGCTACACCTTC.

The chain links TRBV5-4 to TRBJ2-3, with 7 bases fitting TRBD2. The CDR3 loop spans 16 amino acids. Germline V gene sequence: CDR1 SGHNT, CDR2 YYREEE (reference sequence). V dropped 0 bases and J dropped 4; count of bases not matched to a gene: 8. CDR3 in amino acids: CASSLGAERGPDTQYF. CDR3 bases: TGTGCCAGCAGCTTGGGGGCTGAGCGGGGTCCAGATACGCAGTATTTT.

The chain carries TRBV2 and TRBJ2-3; TRBD2 matches at 10 bases. The CDR3 loop spans 17 amino acids. V shed 8 bases and J 4 bases; nucleotides not matched to a gene: 15. From germline, CDR1 is SNHLY and CDR2 FYNNEI. The CDR3 loop is CASSPSSGGRGADTQYF. CDR3 nucleotide sequence: TGTGCCAGCTCCCCAAGTAGCGGGGGGAGGGGCGCAGATACGCAGTATTTT.

The rearrangement uses TRBV19 and TRBJ1-4; maybe TRBD1 (6 bases). Germline V lookup: CDR1 LNHDA, CDR2 SQIVND (reference sequence). Trimming removed 6 bases from V and 3 bases from J, with 11 bases in between. The CDR3 consists of 14 residues. CDR3 nucleotide sequence: TGTGCCAGTAGACAGGGAGAGGCTAATGAAAAACTGTTTTTT. Its translation is CASRQGEANEKLFF.

V and J are TRBV6-6 and TRBJ1-5; perhaps TRBD1 as D (6 bases). This CDR3 has 16 residues. Per the germline V gene, CDR1 is MNHNY and CDR2 is SVGAGI (reference sequence). The V end was cut by 2 bases, the J end by 0 bases, with 11 bases between. The chain's CDR3 is CASSYRTEHSNQPQHF. In DNA, the CDR3 is TGTGCCAGCAGTTACCGGACAGAACATAGCAATCAGCCCCAGCATTTT.

The chain joins TRBV19 to TRBJ2-6; D ambiguous. The germline V gene encodes CDR1 LNHDA and CDR2 SQIVND (reference sequence). The CDR3 has 15 residues. V lost 5 bases, J lost 0 bases, and 8 bases lay in between. The CDR3 region is CASSRLGSGANVLTF. The CDR3 coding sequence is TGTGCCAGTAGTCGCCTAGGCTCTGGGGCCAACGTCCTGACTTTC.

The gene calls are TRBV7-2 and TRBJ2-5; the match to TRBD2 covers 8 bases. CDR3 length: 15 amino acids. The germline V gene has CDR1 SGHTA and CDR2 FQGNSA. The J segment lost 4 bases and the V segment lost 1 base, leaving 5 bases of the junction unmatched. CDR3 amino acids: CASSLGGLVSETQYF. The DNA of the CDR3 is TGTGCCAGCAGCTTAGGGGGACTAGTCTCAGAGACCCAGTACTTC.

The V and J genes are TRBV11-2 and TRBJ2-1; weak D call: TRBD2 (7 bases). Looked up from germline, CDR1 is SGHAT and CDR2 is FQNNGV. V dropped 1 base and J dropped 2 bases, with 12 bases sitting between them. The CDR3 consists of 16 residues. In DNA, the CDR3 is TGTGCCAGCAGCTTAGTTGGCGGGGGCACCTACAATGAGCAGTTCTTC. Protein sequence: CASSLVGGGTYNEQFF.

The gene calls are TRBV5-1 and TRBJ2-3; 10 nucleotides line up with TRBD2. CDR3 length equals 15 residues. Germline V CDR1 and CDR2: SGHRS, YFSETQ. With 3 bases clipped from V and 1 base from J, the junction kept 2 bases outside the gene matches. CDR3 in DNA: TGCGCCAGCAGCTACCTAGCGGGGGGCACAGATACGCAGTATTTT. Translation: CASSYLAGGTDTQYF.

The genes are TRBV21-1 and TRBJ2-5; TRBD1, the table's D call, was not compared with the DNA. TRBV21-1 is noted as a pseudogene. This CDR3 is built from 17 residues. The DNA for the CDR3 is TGTGCCAGCAGCACCAGACAGGGGTGGGGTAGGGTGGAGACCCAGTACTTC. It translates to CASSTRQGWGRVETQYF.

This clone came up a few times. J is TRBJ2-1 and V is TRBV4-3, with 7 bases aligning to TRBD1. The CDR3 contains 16 residues. Germline V lookup: CDR1 LGHNA, CDR2 YSLEER. V lost 4 bases and J lost 2; bases outside the gene matches: 8. The CDR3 DNA reads as TGCGCCAGCAGCCTCGAAGGGACAGACCCCTACAATGAGCAGTTCTTC. This encodes CASSLEGTDPYNEQFF.

The V call is TRBV4-3, the J call TRBJ2-7, with 8 bases lining up with TRBD2. The germline gives CDR1 LGHNA, CDR2 YSLEER. CDR3 length equals 14 residues. J gave up 7 bases and V 0 bases, and 5 bases lay outside the gene matches. As DNA, the CDR3 is TGCGCCAGCAGCCAAGATGTGGTAGCGGGGGAGCAGTACTTC. Protein sequence: CASSQDVVAGEQYF.

The chain couples TRBV5-4 to TRBJ2-3; tentative D call: TRBD2 (7 bases). Trimming took off 4 bases at V and 3 bases at J, with 18 bases between the two ends. CDR3 size: 16 residues. The germline V gene encodes CDR1 SGHNT and CDR2 YYREEE (reference sequence). The CDR3 loop is CASSPGGPYGTDTQYF. As DNA, the CDR3 is TGTGCCAGCAGCCCGGGGGGCCCGTATGGTACAGATACGCAGTATTTT. Together with reference TRBV5-4 and TRBJ2-3, the CDR3 gives the full variable domain: ETGVTQSPTHLIKTRGQQVTLRCSSQSGHNTVSWYQQALGQGPQFIFQYYREEENGRGNFPPRFSGLQFPNYSSELNVNALELDDSALYLCASSPGGPYGTDTQYFGPGTRLTVL.

This clone was detected only a few times. The rearrangement links TRBV6-1 to TRBJ2-1; 7 bases line up with TRBD2. Germline assignment: CDR1 MNHNS and CDR2 SASEGT. There are 13 residues in the CDR3. Unmatched junction bases numbered 10, after V lost 7 bases and J lost 10 bases. The CDR3 nucleotides are TGTGCCAGCATTGGGGGGGGTAAAACGGAGCAGTTCTTC. Translated, it gives CASIGGGKTEQFF.

V usage is TRBV7-9 and J usage is TRBJ1-5, with D possibly matching TRBD1 (5 bases). The CDR3 extends over 14 amino acids. In germline, CDR1 is SEHNR, CDR2 FQNEAQ (reference sequence). Trimming took off 3 bases at V and 3 bases at J, with 9 bases between the two ends. The DNA of the CDR3 is TGTGCCAGCAGCTTGGGCAGGGACAATCAGCCCCAGCATTTT. Its protein product is CASSLGRDNQPQHF.

This sequence joins TRBV27 and TRBJ1-4; tentative D call: TRBD1 (5 bases). The germline V gene encodes CDR1 MNHEY and CDR2 SMNVEV (reference sequence). Trimming stripped 5 bases from V and 5 bases from J, with 21 bases between. The CDR3 covers 17 residues. In DNA form, the CDR3 reads TGTGCCAGCAGTCCGCTGCCCCCAGGGTCAGGGAATGAAAAACTGTTTTTT. It translates to CASSPLPPGSGNEKLFF.

In regard to this clone: One end of the junction varies from germline; a read error may be responsible. The chain has TRBV14 and TRBJ2-1, with 9 bases that match TRBD1. Germline CDR1 SGHDN, CDR2 FVKESK. This CDR3 is built from 15 residues. The CDR3 DNA reads TGTGCCAGCAGCCAAGCGCTTGGGACAGGGAGCGAGCGGTTCTTC. Translating gives CASSQALGTGSERFF.

The chain links TRBV30 to TRBJ2-5, with 10 bases lining up with TRBD1. Germline V gene lookup returns CDR1 GTSNPN and CDR2 SVGIG (reference sequence). The CDR3 spans 15 residues. J gave up 3 bases and V 0 bases, and 4 bases lay outside the gene matches. The CDR3 nucleotides read TGTGCCTGGAGTGTGAAGGACAGGGGGAAAGAGACCCAGTACTTC. It translates to CAWSVKDRGKETQYF. Full variable domain (outside the CDR3, taken from reference TRBV30 and TRBJ2-5): SQTIHQWPATLVQPVGSPLSLECTVEGTSNPNLYWYRQAAGRGLQLLFYSVGIGQISSEVPQNLSASRPQDRQFILSSKKLLLSDSGFYLCAWSVKDRGKETQYFGPGTRLLVL.